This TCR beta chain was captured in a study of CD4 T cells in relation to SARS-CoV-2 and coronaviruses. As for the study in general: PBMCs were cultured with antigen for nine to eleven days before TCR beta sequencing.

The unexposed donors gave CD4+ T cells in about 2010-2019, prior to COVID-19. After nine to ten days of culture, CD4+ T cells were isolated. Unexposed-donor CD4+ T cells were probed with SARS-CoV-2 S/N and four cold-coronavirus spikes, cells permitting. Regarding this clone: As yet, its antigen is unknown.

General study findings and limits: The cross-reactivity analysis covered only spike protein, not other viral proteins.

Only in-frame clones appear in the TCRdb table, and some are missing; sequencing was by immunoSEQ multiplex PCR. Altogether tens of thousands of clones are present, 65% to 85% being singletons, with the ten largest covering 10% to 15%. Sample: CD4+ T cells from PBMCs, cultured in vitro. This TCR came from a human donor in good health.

The CDR3 sequence: CASTLTGAMAYEQYF. The CDR3 coding sequence is TGTGCCAGCACGCTAACTGGGGCCATGGCCTACGAGCAGTACTTC. The V call is TRBV7-2, the J call TRBJ2-7; D is perhaps TRBD1 (5 bases). The ends were cut back, 7 bases at V and 2 bases at J, with 18 bases in the middle. The CDR3 runs to 15 residues. Germline loops: CDR1 SGHTA, CDR2 FQGNSA.